Reported below is one T cell receptor beta chain. Assay used: immunoSEQ multiplex PCR; TCRdb lists only in-frame clones, some missing. The sample has approximately 96,000 clones, 86% seen once. Treatment given: preoperative locoregional IRX-2 cytokine immunotherapy. This phase Ib study tested locoregional IRX-2 cytokine immunotherapy given before surgery. This sample is drawn from a study of preoperative IRX-2 immunotherapy in early breast cancer. The CDR3 is 13 residues long. The V gene lost 10 bases and the J gene lost 4 bases, with 16 bases spanning the gap. CDR1 is MDHEN and CDR2 is SYDVKM in the germline V gene.

This sequence originates from a human donor with breast cancer. The sample here was tumor tissue, taken after IRX-2 immunotherapy. The V and J genes are TRBV28 and TRBJ1-1, with a weak D call TRBD1 (6 bases). CDR3: CAINSQGFTEAFF. CDR3 in DNA: TGTGCCATCAACTCACAGGGTTTCACTGAAGCTTTCTTT.